The 29 T cell receptor beta chains below were found in one sample sequenced in a study of beta chain features in type 1 diabetes. The investigators reverse transcribed all of the isolated RNA, so they sequenced expressed TCRB transcripts. Here immunoSEQ multiplex PCR was the method, and the copy in TCRdb shows in-frame clones only, minus some. There are 860,000 or so clones in the sample; about 17% occur only once, and 0.023% lies in the top ten. Specimen: naive CD4+ T cells from blood. The origin of the receptors is a woman in her late teens or twenties in good health.

This clone was observed a handful of times. Here the CDR3 reads CASSFDRYTDTQYF. The CDR3 DNA reads TGTGCCAGCAGCTTCGACAGATACACAGATACGCAGTATTTT. The chain couples TRBV7-2 to TRBJ2-3; weak D call: TRBD1 (5 bases). CDR1 SGHTA and CDR2 FQGNSA come from the germline V gene. V lost 3 bases and J lost 2, with 9 bases in between. This CDR3 has 14 amino acids.

This chain uses TRBV28 with TRBJ2-1; maybe TRBD2 (6 bases). Between the trimmed V and J ends, which lost 6 bases and 6 bases, there was a span of 12 bases. This CDR3 has 13 residues. The germline CDR1 and CDR2 sequences are MDHEN and SYDVKM. DNA of the CDR3: TGTGCCAGCAGCCGCTGGAGGGGCAATGAGCAGTTCTTC. This encodes CASSRWRGNEQFF.

The J gene is TRBJ2-7, the V gene TRBV7-2; TRBD1 matches 10 bases. The CDR3 length is 16 residues. Germline lookup yields CDR1 SGHTA and CDR2 FQGNSA. Germline trimming cut 0 bases from V and 3 bases from J; bases unmatched to any gene: 5. The CDR3, as DNA: TGTGCCAGCAGCTTAGCGGGACAGGGGTTAGGCTACGAGCAGTACTTC. This sequence encodes CASSLAGQGLGYEQYF. Full variable domain (rest looked up from reference TRBV7-2 and TRBJ2-7): GAGVSQSPSNKVTEKGKDVELRCDPISGHTALYWYRQSLGQGLEFLIYFQGNSAPDKSGLPSDRFSAERTGGSVSTLTIQRTQQEDSAVYLCASSLAGQGLGYEQYFGPGTRLTVT.

This sequence joins TRBV6-5 and TRBJ1-4, with TRBD1 matching over 7 bases. CDR1 and CDR2 (germline): MNHEY, SVGAGI. With V trimmed by 0 bases and J by 3 bases, 1 base remained unmatched. CDR3 length: 15 amino acids. CDR3 sequence (DNA): TGTGCCAGCAGTTACTCGGGACAGCCTAATGAAAAACTGTTTTTT. It translates to CASSYSGQPNEKLFF.

V gene TRBV7-2 combines with J gene TRBJ1-3; possible D gene TRBD1, 6 bases. Trimming removed 1 base at V and 3 bases at J, with 22 bases between. The CDR3 runs to 19 residues. Germline V gives CDR1 SGHTA, CDR2 FQGNSA. The CDR3 is CASSLEGQPPFVDGNTIYF. CDR3 bases: TGTGCCAGCAGCTTAGAGGGACAACCTCCCTTTGTTGATGGAAACACCATATATTTT.

There are a few counts of this clone. Other DNA sequences within the sample encode an identical CDR3. The V and J genes are TRBV6-5 and TRBJ2-7; maybe TRBD2 (5 bases). Per the germline V gene, CDR1 is MNHEY and CDR2 is SVGAGI. CDR3 length equals 13 residues. V lost 2 bases, J lost 3 bases, and 8 bases lay in between. The CDR3 reads CASSYRDSYEQYF. DNA of the CDR3: TGTGCCAGCAGTTACCGGGATAGCTACGAGCAGTACTTC.

Only a few counts were recorded for this clone. The rearrangement uses TRBV4-2 and TRBJ2-3; TRBD2 might be the D (5 bases). This CDR3 contains 15 residues. Germline lookup yields CDR1 LGHNA and CDR2 YNFKEQ. V lost 0 bases, J lost 7 bases, and 14 bases lay in between. The chain's CDR3 is CASSQEVTGRNTQYF. As DNA, the CDR3 is TGTGCCAGCAGCCAAGAAGTAACGGGGAGAAATACGCAGTATTTT.

CDR3 bases: TGTGCCAGCAGCCCCAGAGGAATCGGGTACGAGCAGTACTTC. Protein: CASSPRGIGYEQYF. The chain has TRBV6-5 and TRBJ2-7; D not resolved. V lost 6 bases, J lost 4 bases, and 16 bases lay in between. The germline V gene encodes CDR1 MNHEY and CDR2 SVGAGI. The CDR3 totals 14 residues.

This clone has more than one count but fewer than ten. V and J are TRBV5-1 and TRBJ2-3, with D perhaps given as TRBD1 or TRBD2 (5 bases each). Germline V gene data show CDR1 as SGHRS and CDR2 as YFSETQ. The CDR3 consists of 13 residues. The germline V and J ends were trimmed by 3 bases and 4 bases, with 9 bases remaining between them. Written as DNA, the CDR3 is TGCGCCAGCAGCTCGGGACGTTCAGATACGCAGTATTTT. Its protein is CASSSGRSDTQYF.

This clone was found a few times. The CDR3 spells CASRTVQETQYF. Here the CDR3 DNA reads TGTGCCAGCAGGACTGTACAAGAGACCCAGTACTTC. The chain employs TRBV28 and TRBJ2-5; D gene ambiguous. The CDR3 runs 12 residues. Germline V lookup: CDR1 MDHEN, CDR2 SYDVKM. Between the trimmed V and J ends, which lost 6 bases and 2 bases, there was a span of 7 bases.

The chain employs TRBV10-3 and TRBJ2-7; D possibly uses TRBD1 or TRBD2 (6 bases each). This CDR3 is 17 amino acids long. Germline lookup yields CDR1 ENHRY and CDR2 SYGVKD. V lost 0 bases to trimming and J lost 6 bases, with 21 bases between them. In nucleotides, the CDR3 is TGTGCCATCAGTGAGTCAGGAGGGGGAGAGGCCATAGGCGAGCAGTACTTC. This encodes CAISESGGGEAIGEQYF.

Remarks on this clone: In the same sample, other DNA sequences code for this CDR3. This sequence joins TRBV20-1 and TRBJ2-7; no firm D call. From germline, CDR1 is DFQATT and CDR2 SNEGSKA (reference sequence). The germline V and J ends were trimmed by 0 bases and 4 bases, with 4 bases remaining between them. The CDR3 consists of 11 residues. The CDR3 here is CSARDDYEQYF. The CDR3 DNA follows: TGCAGTGCTAGAGATGATTACGAGCAGTACTTC.

This clone was observed a handful of times. The chain links TRBV23-1 to TRBJ2-5; TRBD2 agrees at 7 bases. TRBV23-1 is filed as an ORF, its function uncertain. Trimming cost V 0 bases and J 6 bases; bases outside gene matches: 16. CDR3 size: 18 residues. In DNA, the CDR3 is TGCGCCAGCAGTCAATCGCGGCTAGCGGCCCGACTCCCCAAGACCCAGTACTTC. Translated, it gives CASSQSRLAARLPKTQYF.

This chain links TRBV6-6 with TRBJ1-5; D is possibly TRBD1 (6 bases). The CDR3 loop spans 15 amino acids. V was shortened by 3 bases and J by 6 bases, with 15 bases between the two germline ends. CDR1 is MNHNY and CDR2 is SVGAGI in the germline V gene (reference sequence). CDR3 in amino acids: CASSYDYRVGQPQHF. CDR3 nucleotides: TGTGCCAGCAGTTATGACTACAGGGTAGGTCAGCCCCAGCATTTT.

This rearrangement joins TRBV28 to TRBJ1-2; the D is unclear. Trimming pared 4 bases from V and 8 bases from J, leaving 14 bases between. This CDR3 region has 13 residues. Germline assignment: CDR1 MDHEN and CDR2 SYDVKM. The CDR3 region is CASSYTTVRGYTF. For the CDR3, the DNA is TGTGCCAGCAGTTACACCACAGTTAGAGGCTACACCTTC.

The chain carries TRBV28 and TRBJ2-1; 10 bases are a match to TRBD2. The germline gives CDR1 MDHEN, CDR2 SYDVKM. J gave up 0 bases and V 5 bases, and 4 bases lay outside the gene matches. The CDR3 covers 16 residues. CDR3 loop: CASSLLAGISYNEQFF. The DNA of the CDR3 is TGTGCCAGCAGTCTACTAGCGGGAATCTCCTACAATGAGCAGTTCTTC.

This chain joins TRBV5-4 and TRBJ2-1; 7 nucleotides agree with TRBD1. The CDR3 has 16 residues. CDR1 is SGHNT, CDR2 YYREEE, per germline (reference sequence). The junction had 6 bases not matched to a gene; V was cut back by 0 bases and J by 3 bases. CDR3 sequence reads: CASSLANRGVYNEQFF. The CDR3 region has the DNA TGTGCCAGCAGCTTGGCCAACAGGGGAGTCTACAATGAGCAGTTCTTC.

This clone was observed a few times. V gene TRBV4-2 combines with J gene TRBJ2-6; maybe TRBD1 (6 bases). Germline CDR1 reads LGHNA; CDR2 reads YNFKEQ. Trimming left V 3 bases short and J 0 bases short, with 18 bases between. This CDR3 contains 19 residues. The CDR3 here is CASSQILILQGSGANVLTF. The CDR3 nucleotides are TGTGCCAGCAGCCAGATACTTATCCTACAGGGCTCTGGGGCCAACGTCCTGACTTTC.

A few counts support this clone. The chain joins TRBV7-8 to TRBJ1-5; D might be TRBD1 (5 bases). Trimming took off 1 base at V and 6 bases at J, with 10 bases between the two ends. The CDR3 spans 14 residues. Germline loops: CDR1 SGHVS, CDR2 FQNEAQ. This chain's CDR3 is CASSLVGGSQPQHF. The CDR3 DNA follows: TGTGCCAGCAGCTTAGTCGGGGGGAGTCAGCCCCAGCATTTT.

This chain joins TRBV18 and TRBJ2-4; 13 bases align to TRBD2. The CDR3 is made up of 16 amino acids. Germline CDR1 KGHSH, CDR2 LQKENI. Trimming at V came to 5 bases and at J to 3 bases, leaving 4 bases not matched to a gene. The CDR3 DNA sequence: TGTGCCAGCTCAAGGACTAGCGGGGGTCTCAAAAACATTCAGTACTTC. Protein sequence: CASSRTSGGLKNIQYF.

This clone appeared a few times. The gene calls are TRBV2 and TRBJ2-1; D may be TRBD2 (6 bases). CDR1 is SNHLY and CDR2 is FYNNEI in the germline V gene. The CDR3 is made up of 14 amino acids. Trimming took off 5 bases at V and 4 bases at J, with 12 bases between the two ends. As DNA, the CDR3 is TGTGCCAGCAGTTGGGGAGGACAATACAATGAGCAGTTCTTC. Protein product: CASSWGGQYNEQFF.

V usage is TRBV20-1 and J usage is TRBJ2-3; D gene unclear. Germline lookup yields CDR1 DFQATT and CDR2 SNEGSKA (reference sequence). The CDR3 covers 11 residues. Between the trimmed V and J ends, which lost 8 bases and 6 bases, there was a span of 12 bases. In DNA form, the CDR3 reads TGCAGTACTCTGACGAGGGATACGCAGTATTTT. Its translation is CSTLTRDTQYF.

This clone was picked up a small number of times. V is TRBV9 and J is TRBJ1-1, with a weak D call TRBD1 (5 bases). The germline V and J ends were trimmed by 0 bases and 4 bases, with 13 bases remaining between them. From germline, CDR1 is SGDLS and CDR2 YYNGEE. The CDR3 is 15 amino acids. The CDR3 protein is CASSVGRGLSTEAFF. The CDR3 bases are TGTGCCAGCAGCGTAGGGAGGGGCCTAAGCACTGAAGCTTTCTTT.

This clone came up a few times. The chain joins TRBV27 to TRBJ2-5; D may be TRBD2 (5 bases). Per the germline V gene, CDR1 is MNHEY and CDR2 is SMNVEV (reference sequence). There are 13 residues in the CDR3. Trimming removed 5 bases from V and 2 bases from J, with 9 bases in between. CDR3 coding DNA: TGTGCCAGCAGTCCCCCGGGACAAGAGACCCAGTACTTC. Amino acid sequence: CASSPPGQETQYF.

With regard to this clone: A read error may account for a junction end that differs from germline. The chain carries TRBV11-2 and TRBJ2-7; 10 bases are a match to TRBD2. Germline CDR1 reads SGHAT; CDR2 reads FQNNGV. The CDR3 length is 18 residues. CDR3 sequence reads: CASILGGSGRPRYYEQYF. Written as DNA, the CDR3 is TGTGCCAGCATCTTAGGGGGTAGCGGGAGGCCCAGATACTACGAGCAGTACTTC.

The rearrangement joins TRBV6-6 to TRBJ1-1; D unresolved. Trimming shortened V by 0 bases and J by 3 bases, and 5 bases separated the two germline ends. Looked up from germline, CDR1 is MNHNY and CDR2 is SVGAGI (reference sequence). This CDR3 comprises 13 residues. The CDR3 DNA follows: TGTGCCAGCAGTTACTCCGCAGACACTGAAGCTTTCTTT. Translated: CASSYSADTEAFF.

This chain links TRBV6-5 with TRBJ2-1; 9 nucleotides agree with TRBD1. The CDR3 extends over 14 amino acids. CDR1 and CDR2 (germline): MNHEY, SVGAGI. The V gene end was trimmed by 7 bases and the J gene end by 8 bases; junction bases not matched to a gene: 9. DNA for the CDR3: TGTGCCAGCAACTTACGTACAGGGGGCGATGAGCAGTTCTTC. Translated, it gives CASNLRTGGDEQFF.

This clone was seen only a few times. The V gene is TRBV9, the J gene TRBJ2-1, with TRBD2 identical over 8 bases. The germline CDR1 and CDR2 sequences are SGDLS and YYNGEE. Trimming took 0 bases from V and 5 from J; bases not matched to a gene: 4. This CDR3 has 15 amino acids. The CDR3 DNA reads TGTGCCAGCAGCGTAGATAGCGGGAAGAACAATGAGCAGTTCTTC. Amino acid sequence: CASSVDSGKNNEQFF.

V and J are TRBV28 and TRBJ1-1; D is undetermined. The ends were cut back, 6 bases at V and 5 bases at J, with 13 bases in the middle. CDR1 MDHEN and CDR2 SYDVKM come from the germline V gene. This CDR3 is 13 amino acids long. DNA for the CDR3: TGTGCCAGCAGACAGACGGGTGGTACTGAAGCTTTCTTT. Protein sequence: CASRQTGGTEAFF.